Below are 28 T cell receptor beta chains sequenced from a single sample in a study of glioma-infiltrating T cells. TCR alpha and beta CDR3 regions were amplified from RNA using iRepertoire nested multiplex PCR. TCRdb reprocessed the multiplex PCR reads via MiXCR and lists one record per CDR3 protein. This sample has about 110,000 distinct CDR3 sequences, with around a quarter found just once. Sequencing was done on a sample of glioma tissue, nonneoplastic brain tissue, or PBMCs (not recorded which). The receptors were gathered from a human donor with low-grade glioma or glioblastoma, undergoing nonglioma brain surgery, or in good health (not recorded which).

The V gene is TRBV29-1, the J gene TRBJ1-2, with D maybe TRBD1 (5 bases). Trimming shortened V by 4 bases and J by 2 bases, and 11 bases separated the two germline ends. Germline V gene lookup returns CDR1 SQVTM and CDR2 ANQGSEA. The CDR3 has 13 residues. CDR3 nucleotide sequence: TGCAGCGTTGTGATGGGGGTCAACTATGGCTACACCTTC. As protein: CSVVMGVNYGYTF.

Regarding this clonotype: Because it lacks the conserved phenylalanine or tryptophan at the end, this CDR3 is likely a read error. V is TRBV20-1 and J is TRBJ2-7, with D tentatively TRBD1 or TRBD2 (5 bases each). In germline, CDR1 is DFQATT, CDR2 SNEGSKA (reference sequence). The CDR3 totals 12 residues. CDR3 in amino acids: CSLGTESYGQYI. The CDR3 bases are TGCAGTCTAGGGACGGAATCCTACGGGCAGTACATC.

This clonotype was seen repeatedly, ten times or more. The genes are TRBV7-9 and TRBJ2-3; 10 bases agree with TRBD2. The CDR3 is 18 amino acids. Trimming at V came to 2 bases and at J to 4 bases, leaving 12 bases not matched to a gene. CDR1 is SEHNR, CDR2 FQNEAQ, per germline (reference sequence). The CDR3 protein is CASSLPIRLAGVADTQYF. DNA for the CDR3: TGTGCCAGCAGCTTACCCATTCGCCTAGCGGGGGTAGCAGATACGCAGTATTTT.

In its sample, this clonotype was seen many times. The J gene is TRBJ2-1, the V gene TRBV18, with D perhaps matching TRBD2 (6 bases). Germline-derived CDR1 and CDR2 are KGHSH and LQKENI. The CDR3 is 16 amino acids. Trimming removed 6 bases at V and 0 bases at J, with 15 bases between. For the CDR3, the DNA is TGTGCCAGCTCGTCTTTGGAGGGCAGCTCCTACAATGAGCAGTTCTTC. It specifies CASSSLEGSSYNEQFF.

This clonotype was recorded at least ten times. The J gene is TRBJ1-1, the V gene TRBV18; D is uncertain. V was clipped by 0 bases and J by 7 bases, with 9 bases between them. CDR3 size: 13 residues. Per the germline V gene, CDR1 is KGHSH and CDR2 is LQKENI. The CDR3 reads CASSPPSYYEAFF. The CDR3 DNA reads as TGTGCCAGCTCACCACCGTCCTATTATGAAGCTTTCTTT.

This clonotype was seen a few times. J is TRBJ2-5 and V is TRBV5-4, with unresolved D. The germline V gene encodes CDR1 SGHNT and CDR2 YYREEE (reference sequence). CDR3 size: 15 residues. V shed 7 bases and J shed 3 bases, with 19 bases lying between them. Here the CDR3 reads CASSPGPRAEETQYF. The CDR3 bases are TGTGCCAGCTCACCGGGCCCCAGAGCTGAAGAGACCCAGTACTTC.

This clonotype showed up many times. This chain links TRBV3-1 with TRBJ2-5, with 8 bases matching TRBD2. V trimming: 1 base; J trimming: 4 bases; junction bases outside the gene matches: 8. The CDR3 extends over 16 amino acids. Looked up from germline, CDR1 is LGHDT and CDR2 is YNNKEL (reference sequence). CDR3 sequence reads: CASSQARTSQPETQYF. The DNA of the CDR3 is TGTGCCAGCAGCCAAGCGAGGACTAGCCAACCAGAGACCCAGTACTTC.

This clonotype was recorded many times. The rearrangement uses TRBV14 and TRBJ2-5; possible D gene TRBD1, 5 bases. Trimming left V 5 bases short and J 7 bases short, with 14 bases between. There are 13 residues in the CDR3. The germline V gene has CDR1 SGHDN and CDR2 FVKESK. The CDR3 reads CASSSVGVVTQYF. CDR3 coding DNA: TGTGCCAGCAGCTCGGTAGGGGTGGTGACCCAGTACTTC.

This clonotype was counted ten times or more. The chain carries TRBV7-6 and TRBJ1-1; D is possibly TRBD1 (5 bases). Trimming left V 2 bases short and J 1 base short, with 17 bases between. Germline CDR1 is SGHVS and CDR2 is FNYEAQ. CDR3 length equals 17 residues. CDR3 bases: TGTGCCAGCAGCTTAAAAGTTCCGGGGCCCCCGAACACTGAAGCTTTCTTT. Translated, it gives CASSLKVPGPPNTEAFF.

This clonotype was observed many times. The chain carries TRBV6-6 and TRBJ2-7; TRBD2 is a possible D gene (5 bases). V lost 2 bases, J lost 2 bases, and 13 bases lay in between. CDR3 length equals 15 residues. Germline-derived CDR1 and CDR2 are MNHNY and SVGAGI (reference sequence). The CDR3 DNA is TGTGCCAGCAGTTACAGTCGAACAGCGGCCTACGAGCAGTACTTC. This sequence encodes CASSYSRTAAYEQYF.

This clonotype was detected only a few times. The chain recombines TRBV7-9 with TRBJ1-4; D ambiguous. The CDR3 length is 15 residues. The V and J ends lost 5 bases and 5 bases respectively, with 15 bases between them. The germline CDR1 and CDR2 sequences are SEHNR and FQNEAQ (reference sequence). The CDR3 loop reads CASSPSGGINEKLFF. CDR3 DNA: TGTGCCAGCAGCCCATCGGGTGGGATAAATGAAAAACTGTTTTTT.

This clonotype came up many times. CDR3 in DNA: TGCGCCAGCAGTCTTTGGGCAGGCGGGGAGCTGTTTTTT. This gives the protein CASSLWAGGELFF. This sequence joins TRBV4-1 and TRBJ2-2; D gene ambiguous. The V end was cut by 6 bases, the J end by 7 bases, with 12 bases between. Germline V CDR1 and CDR2: MGHRA, YSYEKL. There are 13 residues in the CDR3.

As regards this clonotype: A clone one base away is much larger, so this may be a read error. J is TRBJ2-1 and V is TRBV19; perhaps TRBD2 as D (5 bases). Per germline, CDR1 LNHDA and CDR2 SQIVND (reference sequence). CDR3 length: 13 amino acids. The CDR3 loop reads CASSISSPNAQFF. The CDR3 DNA sequence: TGTGCCAGTAGTATATCTAGCCCCAATGCGCAGTTCTTC.

In its sample, this clonotype was seen many times. The chain carries TRBV3-1 and TRBJ1-5; no clear D. CDR1 LGHDT and CDR2 YNNKEL come from the germline V gene (reference sequence). CDR3 size: 15 residues. Trimming left V 1 base short and J 5 bases short, with 12 bases between. The CDR3 DNA follows: TGTGCCAGCAGCCAAGGCTGGTGGTCGGATCAGCCCCAGCATTTT. As protein: CASSQGWWSDQPQHF.

The table lists this clonotype with many counts. The gene calls are TRBV28 and TRBJ1-1; no clear D. Germline V gives CDR1 MDHEN, CDR2 SYDVKM. The V and J ends lost 7 bases and 2 bases respectively, with 8 bases between them. The CDR3 loop spans 12 amino acids. CDR3 region: CASKKGNTEAFF. CDR3 bases: TGTGCCAGCAAAAAGGGAAACACTGAAGCTTTCTTT.

This clonotype was recorded at least ten times. V and J are TRBV14 and TRBJ2-1, with 8 nucleotides matching TRBD1. The CDR3 is made up of 16 amino acids. Germline values: CDR1 SGHDN, CDR2 FVKESK. J lost 4 bases, V lost 3 bases, and 8 bases had no gene match. The CDR3 nucleotides are TGTGCCAGCAGCCAGAGGGACAGGTTGGGATACAATGAGCAGTTCTTC. The encoded protein is CASSQRDRLGYNEQFF.

This clonotype was detected ten times or more. The rearrangement uses TRBV7-2 and TRBJ2-7, with D tentatively TRBD2 (5 bases). CDR1 SGHTA and CDR2 FQGNSA come from the germline V gene. Trimming removed 3 bases from V and 2 bases from J, with 11 bases in between. CDR3 length: 14 amino acids. The CDR3 spells CASSFKSGPYEQYF. The CDR3, as DNA: TGTGCCAGCAGCTTTAAAAGCGGCCCCTACGAGCAGTACTTC.

A note on this clonotype: A much larger clone lies one base from this, so it may be a read error. The genes are TRBV2 and TRBJ2-7; D uncertain. This CDR3 spans 17 amino acids. CDR1 is SNHLY, CDR2 FYNNEI, per germline. The chain's CDR3 is CASSEPPELHPPYEQHF. The DNA of the CDR3 is TGTGCCAGCAGTGAACCGCCGGAACTACACCCCCCTTACGAGCAGCACTTC.

This clonotype showed up many times. V and J are TRBV7-2 and TRBJ1-3; D gene uncertain. Trimming cost V 0 bases and J 0 bases, with 12 bases left between them. The CDR3 covers 17 residues. The germline V gene encodes CDR1 SGHTA and CDR2 FQGNSA. In DNA form, the CDR3 reads TGTGCCAGCAGCTTAGCTATAGGGCCCGCCTCTGGAAACACCATATATTTT. Protein product: CASSLAIGPASGNTIYF.

This clonotype was seen a few times. V and J are TRBV2 and TRBJ1-5; possibly TRBD1 for D (6 bases). The CDR3 length is 15 residues. From germline, CDR1 is SNHLY and CDR2 FYNNEI. Deletions cut 6 bases from V and 7 bases from J, with 19 bases between. This CDR3 is CASRYRDIDRQPQHF. For the CDR3, the DNA is TGTGCCAGCAGGTACCGGGACATCGACAGGCAGCCCCAGCATTTT.

This clonotype was found once. A much larger clone sits a single nucleotide away, making a read error possible. This rearrangement joins TRBV4-1 to TRBJ2-6; no reliable D call. CDR3 length: 15 residues. Germline lookup yields CDR1 MGHRA and CDR2 YSYEKL. The CDR3 DNA reads as TGCGCCAGCAGCCAGTCAGTCTCTGGGGTCAACGTCCTGACTTTC. Translating it yields CASSQSVSGVNVLTF.

The chain recombines TRBV3-1 with TRBJ2-7, with TRBD2 as a possible D gene (5 bases). Trimming removed 1 base from V and 0 bases from J, with 13 bases in between. The CDR3 is made up of 16 amino acids. The V gene's germline CDR1 is LGHDT and CDR2 YNNKEL (reference sequence). This CDR3 reads CASSQVPSGYSYEQYF. The CDR3 bases are TGTGCCAGCAGCCAAGTTCCAAGCGGATACTCCTACGAGCAGTACTTC.

This clonotype was seen many times. J is TRBJ2-1 and V is TRBV7-3, with 7 bases aligning to TRBD1. Germline-derived CDR1 and CDR2 are SGHTA and FQGTGA. The CDR3 totals 14 residues. Losses at the gene ends were 5 bases for V and 4 bases for J; bases not matched to a gene: 5. The CDR3 DNA reads TGTGCCAGCAGCCCGACAGGGACGTACAATGAGCAGTTCTTC. It is translated as CASSPTGTYNEQFF.

Many counts were recorded for this clonotype. This chain uses TRBV27 with TRBJ2-3; unclear D gene. V was trimmed by 3 bases and J by 6 bases, leaving 10 bases between them. Germline V gene data show CDR1 as MNHEY and CDR2 as SMNVEV (reference sequence). The CDR3 covers 13 residues. CDR3 protein: CASSFGSADTQYF. The CDR3 DNA is TGTGCCAGCAGTTTTGGTAGTGCGGATACGCAGTATTTT.

Concerning this clonotype: A much larger clone lies a single base off, so this may be a read error. The chain is built from TRBV29-1 and TRBJ1-1, with D possibly matching TRBD1 (6 bases). The CDR3 is 13 amino acids. Germline assignment: CDR1 SQVTM and CDR2 ANQGSEA. This CDR3 is CSVLGTYDTEGFF. CDR3 coding DNA: TGCAGCGTACTCGGGACATACGACACTGAAGGTTTCTTT.

V and J are TRBV19 and TRBJ2-1; tentatively, D is TRBD1 (6 bases). Per germline, CDR1 LNHDA and CDR2 SQIVND (reference sequence). This CDR3 comprises 14 residues. Between the trimmed V and J ends, which lost 9 bases and 4 bases, there was a span of 16 bases. CDR3 DNA sequence: TGTGCCAGCAGCCTAGGACAGCAATACAATGAGCAGTTCTTC. Its translation: CASSLGQQYNEQFF.

This clonotype was picked up many times. This rearrangement joins TRBV12-3 or TRBV12-4 to TRBJ1-1; TRBD1 is a possible D gene (6 bases). Trimming took 5 bases from V and 7 from J, leaving 11 bases between them. The CDR3 is 12 amino acids. The CDR3 is CASSPGQYEAFF. In DNA form, the CDR3 reads TGTGCCAGCAGTCCCGGACAGTATGAAGCTTTCTTT.

This clonotype was seen at least ten times. The V and J genes are TRBV7-9 and TRBJ2-1; TRBD2 matches 14 bases. The length of the CDR3 is 18 residues. The germline V gene has CDR1 SEHNR and CDR2 FQNEAQ (reference sequence). With V trimmed by 5 bases and J by 9 bases, 15 bases remained unmatched. The CDR3 protein is CASSAPSTSGRGSGEQFF. The CDR3 DNA sequence: TGTGCCAGCAGCGCACCCTCGACTAGCGGGAGGGGGAGCGGTGAGCAGTTCTTC.